The rows below give T cell receptor beta chains drawn from one sample of a study of cytomegalovirus exposure and HLA in healthy donors. Profiling relied on immunoSEQ multiplex PCR, and the TCRdb table lists in-frame clones only, not all of them. Here the sample spans around 170,000 clones, over 75% being singletons. Sequencing was done on a sample of PBMCs. These receptors all stem from a man aged 40-55 years in good health and CMV-seropositive. CDR3s include the opening cysteine and the closing phenylalanine or tryptophan. D genes are given only for firm matches. Part of the rows lack a size; the others show once, few, many or a class for expanded clones.

TRBJ1-4 . . TRBV7-3 TGTGCCAGCAGCCCAACTTACAGGGCAACTAATGAAAAACTGTTTTTT CASSPTYRATNEKLFF
TRBJ2-5 TRBD1 . TRBV7-7 TGTGCTAGCAGCTTAGGGACAGGTGAAGAGACCCAGTACTTC CASSLGTGEETQYF
TRBJ2-1 TRBD2 . TRBV5-4 TGTGCCAGCAGCGCTAGACTAGCGCACTCCTACAATGAGCAGTTCTTC CASSARLAHSYNEQFF
TRBJ1-5 TRBD1 many TRBV4-3 TGCGCCAGCAGCCCCGGGGACAGGCCCCGGGACAATCAGCCCCAGCATTTT CASSPGDRPRDNQPQHF
TRBJ1-5 . . TRBV5-6 TGTGCCAGCAGCTTACCAGGGTACAATCAGCCCCAGCATTTT CASSLPGYNQPQHF
TRBJ1-5 TRBD1 . TRBV28 TGTGCCAGTTTGCAGAGGGGGCTCAATCAGCCCCAGCATTTT CASLQRGLNQPQHF
TRBJ1-3 . . TRBV13 TGTGCCAGCAGCTTAGGCCAGGTGGGCAGGGGATTGAGCTCTGGAAACACCATATATTTT CASSLGQVGRGLSSGNTIYF
TRBJ2-7 TRBD2 . TRBV7-2 TGTGCCAGCAGCCCCGGGACTAGCGGCTACGAGCAGTACTTC CASSPGTSGYEQYF
TRBJ2-1 TRBD2 . TRBV7-3 TGTGCCAGCAGCGCTTGGACTAGCGGGAAGAATGAGCAGTTCTTC CASSAWTSGKNEQFF
TRBJ1-4 . . TRBV5-8 TGTGCCAGCAGCCATGGAGAGTTGATAGATGAAAAACTGTTTTTT CASSHGELIDEKLFF
TRBJ2-5 . . TRBV27 TGTGCCAGCAGTCCATTTGCCGGGGATCGCCGAACGGAGACCCAGTACTTC CASSPFAGDRRTETQYF
TRBJ2-7 . . TRBV29-1 TGCAGCGTGGGAGGTAACTACGAGCAGTACTTC CSVGGNYEQYF
TRBJ2-7 TRBD2 . TRBV30 TGTGCCTGGAGTAGGACTAGGGACGAGCAGTACTTC CAWSRTRDEQYF
TRBJ2-1 TRBD2 . TRBV19 TGTGCCAGTAGTATAGAAGGCAGCGGGGGGGCCGGTGAGCAGTTCTTC CASSIEGSGGAGEQFF
TRBJ2-7 . . TRBV7-9 TGTTCCAGTACGGACAGCACCTACGAGCAGTACTTC CSSTDSTYEQYF
TRBJ1-6 TRBD1 . TRBV9 TGTGCCAGCAGCGGAGGACAGGATAATTCACCCCTCCACTTT CASSGGQDNSPLHF
TRBJ2-7 TRBD1 few TRBV30 TGTGCCTGGAGGGACAGGGTAGCGTACGAGCAGTACTTC CAWRDRVAYEQYF
TRBJ1-5 TRBD1 . TRBV28 TGTGCCAGCAGCCCTTCACAGGGGGCCTTGGGTCAGCCCCAGCATTTT CASSPSQGALGQPQHF
TRBJ2-7 . . TRBV7-6 TGTGCCAGCAGCTTTACAGACGGCTACGAGCAGTACTTC CASSFTDGYEQYF
TRBJ1-1 . . TRBV13 TGTGCCAGCACTCCTCCCGGGGGAGGACCCATGAACACTGAAGCTTTCTTT CASTPPGGGPMNTEAFF
TRBJ2-7 TRBD1 . TRBV5-1 TGCGCCAGCAGCCCAAGAACAGGGGGCTACGAGCAGTACTTC CASSPRTGGYEQYF
TRBJ2-3 . . TRBV28 TGTGCCAGCACCGATCGGGCGGGTACGCAGTATTTT CASTDRAGTQYF
TRBJ2-3 . once TRBV5-4 TGTGCCAGCAGCTTGGGGGGAGATAGCACAGATACGCAGTATTTT CASSLGGDSTDTQYF
TRBJ1-2 TRBD1 . TRBV15 TGTGCCACCAGCATTCCCGGGACAGGAAACTATGGCTACACCTTC CATSIPGTGNYGYTF
TRBJ2-2 TRBD1 . TRBV9 TGTGCCAGCAGCGAGGGATCAGGGGGCAGGGCCGGGGAGCTGTTTTTT CASSEGSGGRAGELFF
TRBJ1-1 . . TRBV20-1 TGCAGTGCCCCTTCGAACACTGAAGCTTTCTTT CSAPSNTEAFF
TRBJ1-2 TRBD1 . TRBV9 TGTGCCAGCAGCGTAGCTGGGACAGCTTATGGCTACACCTTC CASSVAGTAYGYTF
TRBJ2-1 TRBD1 . TRBV30 TGTGCCTGGGTTCGAGGGACAGGGAACTACAATGAGCAGTTCTTC CAWVRGTGNYNEQFF
TRBJ2-3 . . TRBV5-1 TGCGCCAGCAGCTCCGGTGGAGGAGATACGCAGTATTTT CASSSGGGDTQYF
TRBJ1-6 . . TRBV15 TGTGCCACCAGTGGGAGCTCCTATAATTCACCCCTCCACTTT CATSGSSYNSPLHF
TRBJ2-5 . . TRBV4-3 TGCGCCAGCAGCCAAGAGGGGGCTGGGGAGACCCAGTACTTC CASSQEGAGETQYF
TRBJ2-5 TRBD1 . TRBV5-6 TGTGCCAGCAGCTTGACTGGACAGGGTGCTGGCGAGACCCAGTACTTC CASSLTGQGAGETQYF
TRBJ2-7 TRBD1 . TRBV2 TGTGCCAGCGGAAAGGACAGGGGCCACGAGCAGTACTTC CASGKDRGHEQYF
TRBJ2-1 . . TRBV18 TGTGCCAGCTCACCACTCCAGGGGAGCAGTCTCTTC CASSPLQGSSLF
TRBJ1-3 . . TRBV7-2 TGTGCCAGCAGCCCACTGGGCGACAGGGGAAACACCATATATTTT CASSPLGDRGNTIYF
TRBJ1-6 . . TRBV13 TGTGCCAGCAGTTATTTTCTCCGCTTT CASSYFLRF
TRBJ1-1 . few TRBV19 TGTGCCAGTACCGTATATAGAAACACTGAAGCTTTCTTT CASTVYRNTEAFF
TRBJ2-7 TRBD1 few TRBV7-2 TGTGCCAGCAGCGTCAGACAGGGGACCCTGCAGTACTTC CASSVRQGTLQYF
TRBJ1-1 TRBD1 . TRBV18 TGTGCCAGCTCCCCCAGACAGGGCACTGAAGCTTTCTTT CASSPRQGTEAFF
TRBJ2-2 TRBD1 . TRBV27 TGTGCCAGCAGTCCGGGGACAGCCGGGGAGCTGTTTTTT CASSPGTAGELFF
TRBJ2-1 TRBD1 . TRBV7-9 TGTTCCAGCAGTTCAGTCCGGGACAGGGGAAATGAGCAGTTCTTC CSSSSVRDRGNEQFF
TRBJ1-2 . . TRBV5-3 TGTGCCAGAAGCTTGGCCAGGGCTCCAGGTGGCTACACCTTC CARSLARAPGGYTF
TRBJ2-4 TRBD1 . TRBV18 TGTGCCAGCTCACTACCGAGGGGGCTGGCCAAAAACATTCAGTACTTC CASSLPRGLAKNIQYF
TRBJ2-7 . . TRBV7-2 TGTGCCAGCAGTCGCGAGCTCCTAGAGTACGAGCAGTACTTC CASSRELLEYEQYF
TRBJ2-2 TRBD1 . TRBV7-9 TGTGCCAGCAGCTCCAGCCCCCCAGGGGGTACCGGGGAGCTGTTTTTT CASSSSPPGGTGELFF
TRBJ1-1 . . TRBV7-9 TGTGCCAGCAGCCTTTACCCGGGGAAGAAGACTGAAGCTTTCTTT CASSLYPGKKTEAFF
TRBJ1-5 TRBD1 . TRBV19 TGTGCCAGTAGGGGACAGTGGGGCGGTCAGCCCCAGCATTTT CASRGQWGGQPQHF
TRBJ2-7 . . TRBV4-2 TGTGCCAGCAGCCAAGACCGGGAGTTGCGCGAGCAGTACTTC CASSQDRELREQYF
TRBJ2-5 . . TRBV19 TGTGCCAGTAGTGTGGACGGGGAAGAGACCCAGTACTTC CASSVDGEETQYF
TRBJ2-5 TRBD1 . TRBV6-1 TGTGCCAGCAGTCGGGGACAGGGACCCCAAGAGACCCAGTACTTC CASSRGQGPQETQYF
TRBJ2-4 TRBD1 . TRBV9 TGTGCCAGCAGCTCGGGACAGGGAGACATTCAGTACTTC CASSSGQGDIQYF
TRBJ2-6 . few TRBV19 TGTGCCAGTTCCCCTATTGATAGAACCTCTGGGGCCAACGTCCTGACTTTC CASSPIDRTSGANVLTF
TRBJ1-1 . . TRBV12-2 TGTGCAAGTCGCTTAGCGAGGGCCAGCTTAAAACTCGGGACTGAAGCTTTCTTT CASRLARASLKLGTEAFF
TRBJ2-3 . . TRBV5-8 TGTGCCAGCAGCTTAGGCAGGGACACAACAGATACGCAGTATTTT CASSLGRDTTDTQYF